This T cell receptor (beta chain) was captured by sequencing in a study of cytomegalovirus exposure and HLA in healthy donors. Whole-study results and caveats: There were reportedly fewer N-insertions in an Asian-associated ancestry cluster than the roughly 670-donor mean, in a later analysis.

A word on this clone: Its specificity is not known.

The CDR3 sequence is 15 residues long. Germline V gene lookup returns CDR1 SGHNT and CDR2 YENEEA. V was trimmed by 3 bases and J by 0 bases, leaving 11 bases between them. Donors were ostensibly healthy at sampling, although undocumented immune exposures were probable. The study ran its PCR with 60 Vbeta and 13 Jbeta primers. Assay used: immunoSEQ multiplex PCR; TCRdb lists only in-frame clones, some missing. The sample records over 200,000 clones, about three quarters being singletons. The sample comprised PBMCs. This receptor was identified in a male donor in good health and CMV-seronegative. V usage is TRBV11-3 and J usage is TRBJ2-5; D possibly corresponds to TRBD2 (6 bases). The CDR3 nucleotides are TGTGCCAGCAGCTTGGGCCGGGGGTACCAAGAGACCCAGTACTTC. Translating it yields CASSLGRGYQETQYF.